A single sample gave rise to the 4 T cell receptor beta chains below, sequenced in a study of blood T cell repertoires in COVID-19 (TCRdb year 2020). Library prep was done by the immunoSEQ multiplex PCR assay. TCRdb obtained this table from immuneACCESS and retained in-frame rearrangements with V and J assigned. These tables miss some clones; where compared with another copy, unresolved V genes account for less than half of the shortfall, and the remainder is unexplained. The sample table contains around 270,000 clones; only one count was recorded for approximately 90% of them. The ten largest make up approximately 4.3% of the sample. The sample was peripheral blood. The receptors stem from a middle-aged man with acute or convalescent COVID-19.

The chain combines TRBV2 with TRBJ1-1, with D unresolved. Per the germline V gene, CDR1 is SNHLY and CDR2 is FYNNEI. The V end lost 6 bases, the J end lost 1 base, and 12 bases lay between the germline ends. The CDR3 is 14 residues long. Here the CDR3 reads CASRIEGPNTEAFF. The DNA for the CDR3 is TGTGCCAGCAGAATAGAGGGTCCGAACACTGAAGCTTTCTTT. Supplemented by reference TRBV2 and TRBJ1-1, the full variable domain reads EPEVTQTPSHQVTQMGQEVILRCVPISNHLYFYWYRQILGQKVEFLVSFYNNEISEKSEIFDDQFSVERPDGSNFTLKIRSTKLEDSAMYFCASRIEGPNTEAFFGQGTRLTVV.

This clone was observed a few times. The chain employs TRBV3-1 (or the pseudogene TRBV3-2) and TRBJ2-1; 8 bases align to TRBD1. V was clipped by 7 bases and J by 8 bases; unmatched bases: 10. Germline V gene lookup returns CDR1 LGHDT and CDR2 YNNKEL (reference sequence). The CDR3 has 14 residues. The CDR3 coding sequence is TGTGCCAGCACCTCAGGAACAGGGGGTGATGAGCAGTTCTTC. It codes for CASTSGTGGDEQFF.

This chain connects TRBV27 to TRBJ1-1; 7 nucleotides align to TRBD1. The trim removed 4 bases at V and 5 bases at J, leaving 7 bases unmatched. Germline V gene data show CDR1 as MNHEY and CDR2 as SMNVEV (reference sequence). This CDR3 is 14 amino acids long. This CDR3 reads CASSSPQDRTEAFF. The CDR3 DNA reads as TGTGCCAGCAGTTCCCCCCAGGACAGGACTGAAGCTTTCTTT.

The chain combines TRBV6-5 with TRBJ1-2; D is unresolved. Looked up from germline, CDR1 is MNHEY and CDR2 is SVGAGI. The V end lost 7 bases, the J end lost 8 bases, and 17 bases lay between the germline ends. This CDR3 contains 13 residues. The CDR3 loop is CASTPEEINGYTF. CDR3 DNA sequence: TGTGCCAGCACTCCAGAGGAGATCAACGGCTACACCTTC.